This T cell receptor beta chain was captured in a study of blood T cells in healthy people across ages. Across the whole study: About one barcoded beta molecule per two T cells came from capture by template switching.

Points from the study as a whole: With unsorted PBMCs, a conclusive comparison of naive versus antigen-experienced cells was not possible. Naive CD4+ cells and diversity were both higher in long-lived donors than in aged donors.

This clonotype was seen only a few times. Its antigen is undetermined. Primers used in a second PCR of roughly 7 to 11 cycles were a sample-barcoded 5' primer and a J-beta primer mix. A single record per CDR3 protein comes from TCRdb applying MiXCR to the 5' RACE reads. The sample has hundreds of thousands of distinct CDR3 sequences; under 25% are singletons. The CDR3 is made up of 13 amino acids. The V end was cut by 4 bases, the J end by 8 bases, with 14 bases between. Sequenced input: blood. The chain couples TRBV12-3 or TRBV12-4 to TRBJ1-2; a weak D match, TRBD1 (5 bases). This receptor was obtained from a man in his sixties or seventies in good health. The CDR3 protein is CASSSSRVGGYTF. CDR3 DNA sequence: TGTGCCAGCAGTTCTTCCAGGGTGGGAGGCTACACCTTC.